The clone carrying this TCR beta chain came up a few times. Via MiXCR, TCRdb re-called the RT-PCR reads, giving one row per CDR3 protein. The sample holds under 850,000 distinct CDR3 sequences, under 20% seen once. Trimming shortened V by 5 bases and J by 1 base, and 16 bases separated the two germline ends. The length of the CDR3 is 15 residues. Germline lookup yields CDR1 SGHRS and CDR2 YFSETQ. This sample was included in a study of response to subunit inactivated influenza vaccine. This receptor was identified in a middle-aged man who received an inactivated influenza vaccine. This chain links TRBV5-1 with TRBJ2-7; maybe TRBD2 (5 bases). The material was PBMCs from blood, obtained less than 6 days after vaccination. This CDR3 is CASRPGLLESYEQYF. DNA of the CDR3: TGCGCCAGCAGACCTGGACTCCTCGAATCCTACGAGCAGTACTTC.